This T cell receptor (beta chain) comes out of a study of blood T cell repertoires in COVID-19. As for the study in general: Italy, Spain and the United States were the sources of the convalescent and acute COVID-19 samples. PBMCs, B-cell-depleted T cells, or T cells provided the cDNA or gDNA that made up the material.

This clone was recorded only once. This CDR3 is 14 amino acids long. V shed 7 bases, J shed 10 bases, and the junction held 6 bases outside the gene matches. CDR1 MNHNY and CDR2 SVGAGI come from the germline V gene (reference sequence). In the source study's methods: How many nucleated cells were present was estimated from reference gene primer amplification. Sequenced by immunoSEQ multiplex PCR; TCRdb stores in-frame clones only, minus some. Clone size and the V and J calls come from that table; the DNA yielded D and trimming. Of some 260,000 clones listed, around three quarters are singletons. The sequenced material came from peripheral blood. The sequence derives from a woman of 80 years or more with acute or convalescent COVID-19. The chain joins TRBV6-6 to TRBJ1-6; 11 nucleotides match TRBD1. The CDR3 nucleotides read TGTGCCAGCAATATAGGGACAGGGGGATCACCCCTCCACTTT. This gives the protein CASNIGTGGSPLHF.